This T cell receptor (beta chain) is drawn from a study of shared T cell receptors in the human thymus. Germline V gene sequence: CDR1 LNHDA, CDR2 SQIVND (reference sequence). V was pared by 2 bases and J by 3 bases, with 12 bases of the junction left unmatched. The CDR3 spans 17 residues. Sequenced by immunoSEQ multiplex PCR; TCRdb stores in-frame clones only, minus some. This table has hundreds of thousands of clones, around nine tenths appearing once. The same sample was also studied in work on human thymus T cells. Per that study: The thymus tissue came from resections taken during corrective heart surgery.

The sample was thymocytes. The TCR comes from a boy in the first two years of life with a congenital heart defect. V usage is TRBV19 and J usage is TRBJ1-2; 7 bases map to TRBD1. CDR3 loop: CASSIMDRPQWDYGYTF. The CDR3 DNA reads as TGTGCCAGTAGTATAATGGACAGGCCCCAATGGGACTATGGCTACACCTTC.